These T cell receptor beta chains were read from a single sample in a study of T cells in localized non-small cell lung cancer. Assay used: immunoSEQ multiplex PCR; TCRdb lists only in-frame clones, some missing. In the table there are about 11,000 clones, roughly four fifths of which are singletons. The sequences come from peripheral blood mononuclear cells, collected before any cancer treatment. These receptors came from a female donor of 60 years or more with stage II lung adenocarcinoma. Both conserved end residues are part of each CDR3. Each record gives: CDR3 length, V gene, J gene, clone size, D gene, CDR3 protein, CDR3 DNA. A D gene is named only where the DNA matches it firmly. For some rows the clone size is stated as once, few or many, or as a class when expanded; others skip it.

13	TRBV27	TRBJ1-1	medium-sized	NA	CATPPGGEPEAFF	TGTGCCACCCCCCCTGGAGGGGAACCTGAAGCTTTCTTT
13	TRBV15	TRBJ1-1	once	NA	CATSTVMNTEAFF	TGTGCCACGTCGACAGTGATGAACACTGAAGCTTTCTTT
14	TRBV19	TRBJ1-5	NA	NA	CASSRQEGNQPQHF	TGTGCCAGTAGCAGACAGGAAGGCAATCAGCCCCAGCATTTT
15	TRBV5-1	TRBJ1-3	NA	NA	CASSLEGGTGNTIYF	TGCGCCAGCAGCTTGGAGGGAGGAACTGGAAACACCATATATTTT
11	TRBV5-8	TRBJ1-1	NA	NA	CASSFWAEAFF	TGTGCCAGCAGCTTTTGGGCTGAAGCTTTCTTT
14	TRBV7-2	TRBJ1-6	NA	NA	CASSLGSEYSPLHF	TGTGCCAGCAGCTTAGGGTCAGAGTATTCACCCCTCCACTTT
14	TRBV19	TRBJ1-1	NA	NA	CASSINAAAGEAFF	TGTGCCAGTAGTATAAACGCGGCCGCCGGTGAAGCTTTCTTT
17	TRBV6-4	TRBJ2-7	NA	NA	CASSDGGGGSQPGEQYF	TGTGCCAGCAGTGACGGTGGGGGTGGGTCGCAACCGGGCGAGCAGTACTTC
15	TRBV5-4	TRBJ2-1	few	TRBD1	CASSRDRAPYNEQFF	TGTGCCAGCAGCCGCGACAGGGCCCCGTACAATGAGCAGTTCTTC
14	TRBV27	TRBJ1-5	NA	TRBD1	CASKRTGGNQPQHF	TGTGCCAGCAAGCGGACAGGGGGGAATCAGCCCCAGCATTTT
14	TRBV10-2	TRBJ2-4	once	NA	CASSDSSGKNIQYF	TGCGCCAGCAGTGACTCCTCGGGGAAAAACATTCAGTACTTC
15	TRBV7-2	TRBJ2-7	NA	NA	CASSLVALSGNEQYF	TGTGCCAGCAGCTTAGTAGCGCTGTCGGGAAACGAGCAGTACTTC
13	TRBV4-3	TRBJ1-1	few	NA	CASSQVRGGYPFF	TGCGCCAGCAGCCAGGTGCGTGGGGGTTATCCTTTCTTT
13	TRBV7-4	TRBJ1-4	NA	NA	CASSPPKGEKLFF	TGTGCCAGCAGCCCCCCCAAAGGGGAAAAACTGTTTTTT
14	TRBV6-5	TRBJ2-7	NA	NA	CASSSPGEYSGQYF	TGTGCCAGCAGTTCACCGGGAGAATATAGCGGGCAGTACTTC
11	TRBV7-9	TRBJ1-1	few	TRBD1	CASSAAGGAFF	TGTGCCAGCAGCGCGGCAGGGGGTGCTTTCTTT
11	TRBV28	TRBJ1-1	NA	NA	CASSFGFGAFF	TGTGCCAGCAGTTTCGGGTTTGGGGCTTTCTTT
14	TRBV5-1	TRBJ1-2	NA	NA	CASSLLQGGYGYTF	TGCGCCAGCAGCTTGTTACAGGGAGGCTATGGCTACACCTTC
15	TRBV5-5	TRBJ1-6	NA	NA	CASSFSPDYNSPLHF	TGTGCCAGCAGCTTCTCACCGGACTATAATTCACCCCTCCACTTT
13	TRBV5-1	TRBJ1-2	NA	NA	CASSLPGVYGYTF	TGCGCCAGCAGCTTGCCAGGGGTCTATGGCTACACCTTC
13	TRBV6-5	TRBJ2-2	NA	NA	CASSYPQTGELFF	TGTGCCAGCAGTTACCCACAGACCGGGGAGCTGTTTTTT
15	TRBV9	TRBJ1-3	NA	NA	CASSVGGGGGNTIYF	TGTGCCAGCAGCGTAGGAGGTGGAGGTGGAAACACCATATATTTT
15	TRBV18	TRBJ2-3	NA	TRBD1	CASSPRQGSGDTQYF	TGTGCCAGCTCACCCCGACAGGGTTCAGGGGATACGCAGTATTTT
13	TRBV2	TRBJ2-2	NA	NA	CASMESIYGELFF	TGTGCCAGCATGGAGTCCATTTACGGGGAGCTGTTTTTT
15	TRBV9	TRBJ2-3	NA	NA	CASSVEGGTLDTQYF	TGTGCCAGCAGCGTAGAAGGGGGGACCCTAGATACGCAGTATTTT
16	TRBV5-1	TRBJ2-7	NA	NA	CASSLDGGGRAYEQYF	TGCGCCAGCAGCTTGGACGGAGGGGGCAGGGCCTACGAGCAGTACTTC
15	TRBV28	TRBJ2-2	NA	TRBD2	CASSGTSGTLGELFF	TGTGCCAGCAGTGGGACTAGCGGAACTTTGGGGGAGCTGTTTTTT
15	TRBV28	TRBJ1-1	NA	TRBD1	CASSSWDRGATEAFF	TGTGCCAGCAGTTCATGGGACAGGGGTGCCACTGAAGCTTTCTTT
14	TRBV5-1	TRBJ1-4	once	NA	CASSPGRANEKLFF	TGCGCCAGCAGCCCCGGCAGGGCGAACGAAAAACTGTTTTTT
15	TRBV5-6	TRBJ2-3	NA	NA	CASSRSSRAVDTQYF	TGTGCCAGCAGCCGCTCGTCCCGGGCGGTAGATACGCAGTATTTT
12	TRBV7-9	TRBJ2-7	NA	NA	CASSFGAYEQYF	TGTGCCAGCAGCTTTGGTGCCTACGAGCAGTACTTC
14	TRBV5-1	TRBJ1-3	NA	NA	CASSLTGPGNTIYF	TGCGCCAGCAGCTTGACAGGGCCAGGAAACACCATATATTTT
12	TRBV28	TRBJ1-2	NA	NA	CASRDSSYGYTF	TGTGCCAGCAGGGACAGTTCCTATGGCTACACCTTC
15	TRBV11-2	TRBJ1-6	NA	TRBD1	CASRPGDREYSPLHF	TGTGCCAGCAGACCAGGGGACAGGGAATATTCACCCCTCCACTTT
18	TRBV13	TRBJ2-3	NA	TRBD1	CASSSRGRDGFGTDTQYF	TGTGCCAGCAGCTCCAGGGGGCGGGATGGTTTCGGCACAGATACGCAGTATTTT
15	TRBV2	TRBJ2-7	few	TRBD2	CASSELAGEYYEQYF	TGTGCCAGCAGTGAACTAGCGGGGGAATATTACGAGCAGTACTTC
14	TRBV7-8	TRBJ1-5	NA	NA	CASSLYYSNQPQHF	TGTGCCAGCAGCTTGTATTATAGCAATCAGCCCCAGCATTTT
16	TRBV4-1	TRBJ1-4	NA	NA	CASSQAKHDANEKLFF	TGCGCCAGCAGCCAGGCTAAACATGATGCTAATGAAAAACTGTTTTTT
13	TRBV6-5	TRBJ2-5	NA	NA	CASSYWGKETQYF	TGTGCCAGCAGTTACTGGGGGAAGGAGACCCAGTACTTC
15	TRBV19	TRBJ1-5	NA	NA	CASSIIIGSNQPQHF	TGTGCCAGTAGTATAATAATCGGTAGCAATCAGCCCCAGCATTTT
14	TRBV6-6	TRBJ1-5	NA	NA	CASSYRVSNQPQHF	TGTGCCAGCAGTTACAGAGTAAGCAATCAGCCCCAGCATTTT